The rows below give T cell receptor beta chains drawn from one sample of a study of T cells expressing NK-cell markers. TCRdb reprocessed the 5' RACE reads and reports one entry per CDR3 protein, with no DNA. Reported are around 470,000 distinct CDR3 sequences; the ten largest clones contain more than 1.4%. The sequencing input was blood T cells: a sorted CD56 or NKG2C T cell subset, CD4+ or CD8+ T cells, or bulk PBMC T cells (not recorded which). The source is a woman between 50 and 59 years old in good health. The CDR3 runs from the conserved cysteine through the conserved F or W. Fields, in order: J gene, V gene, CDR3 protein.

>TRBJ2-3|TRBV5-1
CASSLAGVITDTQYF
>TRBJ2-7|TRBV3-1
CASSQEDGSYEQYF
>TRBJ1-1|TRBV24-1
CATSTGSEAFF
>TRBJ2-3|TRBV14
CASSPPGRGGADTQYF
>TRBJ2-6|TRBV10-3
CAISKQGNAGANVLTF
>TRBJ2-5|TRBV9
CASSGPSGPPQETQYF
>TRBJ2-1|TRBV7-8
CASSSRTSTNEQFF
>TRBJ2-7|TRBV29-1
CSVDGGGAQYF
>TRBJ1-2|TRBV6-4
CASSGTGDHGYTF
>TRBJ1-1|TRBV4-1
CASSQRWSAEAFF
>TRBJ2-2|TRBV20-1
CSAKNMGTGELFF
>TRBJ2-2|TRBV3-1
CASRFNGGGPRELFF
>TRBJ2-1|TRBV6-2/TRBV6-3
CASSYVAALQFF
>TRBJ1-5|TRBV20-1
CSARTGGGQPQHF
>TRBJ2-2|TRBV7-9
CASSLVSGSNTGELFF
>TRBJ1-1|TRBV5-6
CASGAGAMNTEAFF
>TRBJ2-7|TRBV2
CASSPPGQGNEQYF
>TRBJ2-7|TRBV24-1
CATSSPLAGGRTITYEQYF
>TRBJ1-3|TRBV7-2
CASSLFVTGSGNTIYF
>TRBJ1-1|TRBV18
CASSRLQGAAFF
>TRBJ1-4|TRBV20-1
CSARDGQTVEKLFF
>TRBJ1-5|TRBV2
CASSTGTPGNQPQHF
>TRBJ1-5|TRBV25-1
CASSAGQGTQPQHF
>TRBJ1-3|TRBV7-9
CASTLPSGLHSGNTIYF
>TRBJ2-1|TRBV3-1
CASSQQLAGAGQFF
>TRBJ1-1|TRBV27
CASSFIRETEAFF
>TRBJ1-1|TRBV20-1
CSATQKTVSMQEAFF
>TRBJ2-5|TRBV24-1
CATSDLGPGQETQYF
>TRBJ1-2|TRBV7-9
CASSLEGVPYGYTF
>TRBJ2-2|TRBV20-1
CSARVSGGTGELFF
>TRBJ2-5|TRBV5-1
CASSLLAEKTQYF
>TRBJ2-1|TRBV3-1
CASSQGLAGGRVEQFF
>TRBJ2-3|TRBV20-1
CSARFAGELLSTDTQYF
>TRBJ2-3|TRBV20-1
CSAPPGAGGRTDTQYF
>TRBJ2-1|TRBV12-3/TRBV12-4
CASSFSGRNNEQFF
>TRBJ1-3|TRBV24-1
CATSGYSMPSGNTIYF
>TRBJ1-4|TRBV14
CASSQDLGGSLTNEKLFF
>TRBJ2-3|TRBV11-3
CASSLPFGTSGSDTQYF
>TRBJ1-1|TRBV20-1
CSARDAGVFTEAFF
>TRBJ1-2|TRBV12-3/TRBV12-4
CASSLTGRYGYTF
>TRBJ1-1|TRBV5-6
CASSLGYRGMNTEAFF
>TRBJ2-3|TRBV29-1
CSDHRGVGGTQYF
>TRBJ2-1|TRBV2
CADEAGNDNEQFF
>TRBJ2-3|TRBV5-1
CASSIGTSGTADTQYF
>TRBJ2-2|TRBV12-3/TRBV12-4
CASSLEWDVGLAGEDTGELFF
>TRBJ1-1|TRBV29-1
CSVAPQGSTEAFF
>TRBJ2-1|TRBV7-9
CASRVAGASNEQFF
>TRBJ2-5|TRBV28
CASRDWQETQYF
>TRBJ1-6|TRBV20-1
CSASLPGPWNSPLHF
>TRBJ1-5|TRBV12-3/TRBV12-4
CASSFGQGAFQPQHF
>TRBJ1-1|TRBV20-1
CSARRWGIGNTEAFF
>TRBJ2-3|TRBV25-1
CASEGTGLSDTQYF
>TRBJ1-1|TRBV27
CASSPSNRVEAFF
>TRBJ1-5|TRBV5-1
CASSLAQGARQPQHF
>TRBJ2-3|TRBV20-1
CSASDRSSPLNTQYF
>TRBJ2-6|TRBV5-6
CASSLDGLRGANVLTF
>TRBJ2-3|TRBV12-3/TRBV12-4
CASRTGGQGRSDTQYF